This T cell receptor (beta chain) was profiled in a study of blood T cell repertoires in COVID-19. Study-level information: The cDNA or gDNA used as material had been derived from T cells, B-cell-depleted T cells, or PBMCs.

The CDR3 totals 13 residues. CDR1 GTSNPN and CDR2 SVGIG come from the germline V gene (reference sequence). The V end lost 1 base, the J end lost 4 bases, and 8 bases lay between the germline ends. Methods used by the authors: The authors estimated nucleated cell counts from reference gene primer amplification. Using immunoSEQ multiplex PCR, the repertoire was profiled, and TCRdb retains in-frame clones only, with some absent. V, J and clone size were drawn from that table, and D and trimming were deduced from the DNA. Of 200,000 to 300,000 clones in the sample, about four fifths were seen once. This clone has a single count.

This receptor was taken from a woman younger than 35 with acute or convalescent COVID-19. This chain uses TRBV30 with TRBJ1-3; D is unresolved. Sequencing input: peripheral blood. The CDR3 nucleotides are TGTGCCTGGAGTGGTCAGAACGGAAACACCATATATTTT. It codes for CAWSGQNGNTIYF.